The 21 T cell receptor beta chains listed next were all sequenced from one sample in a study of T cell repertoires in cytomegalovirus infection. TCRdb ran MiXCR on the reads and lists one entry per CDR3 protein. The repertoire holds around 450,000 distinct CDR3 sequences, with around 11% as singletons. The source material was PBMCs. The receptors come from a human donor in good health (CMV status not recorded). Some clones in this sample may be carry-over from other donors' samples.

This clonotype was picked up many times. CDR3 in amino acids: CASSITGLAGYNEQFF. In DNA, the CDR3 is TGTGCCAGTAGTATAACGGGACTAGCGGGCTACAATGAGCAGTTCTTC. The V and J genes are TRBV19 and TRBJ2-1; TRBD2 matches 12 bases. Germline CDR1 is LNHDA and CDR2 is SQIVND (reference sequence). The V and J ends lost 2 bases and 3 bases, in that order; junction bases with no gene match: 2. This CDR3 is 16 amino acids long. Based on the CDR3 plus reference TRBV19 and TRBJ2-1, the full variable domain is DGGITQSPKYLFRKEGQNVTLSCEQNLNHDAMYWYRQDPGQGLRLIYYSQIVNDFQKGDIAEGYSVSREKKESFPLTVTSAQKNPTAFYLCASSITGLAGYNEQFFGPGTRLTVL.

This clonotype was counted many times. The V and J genes are TRBV7-2 and TRBJ1-3, with D unclear. The CDR3 runs to 14 residues. Trimming left V 6 bases short and J 0 bases short, with 9 bases between. Per germline, CDR1 SGHTA and CDR2 FQGNSA. CDR3 protein: CASRAGDSGNTIYF. DNA for the CDR3: TGTGCCAGCAGAGCGGGAGACTCTGGAAACACCATATATTTT.

This rearrangement joins TRBV2 to TRBJ2-1; D might be TRBD1 or TRBD2, each matching 7 bases. The CDR3 sequence is 14 residues long. The V end lost 7 bases, the J end lost 9 bases, and 19 bases lay between the germline ends. Germline CDR1 is SNHLY and CDR2 is FYNNEI. CDR3: CASIQRGREFEQFF. CDR3 sequence (DNA): TGTGCCAGCATCCAAAGGGGGCGGGAGTTTGAGCAGTTCTTC.

Many counts were recorded for this clonotype. The rearrangement uses TRBV7-6 and TRBJ1-1; D gene ambiguous. Trimming shortened V by 1 base and J by 1 base, and 7 bases separated the two germline ends. Per germline, CDR1 SGHVS and CDR2 FNYEAQ. The CDR3 length is 14 residues. The CDR3 nucleotides read TGTGCCAGCAGCTTAGAAAACTGGAACACTGAAGCTTTCTTT. Translating it yields CASSLENWNTEAFF.

Many counts were recorded for this clonotype. The chain combines TRBV27 with TRBJ1-5; 9 positions agree with TRBD1. Germline V CDR1 and CDR2: MNHEY, SMNVEV (reference sequence). The CDR3 spans 15 residues. V lost 5 bases, J lost 6 bases, and 8 bases stayed unmatched. CDR3 residues: CASSEKGQGRQPQHF. The CDR3, as DNA: TGTGCCAGCAGTGAGAAGGGACAGGGCCGTCAGCCCCAGCATTTT.

This clonotype appeared many times. The V gene is TRBV6-1, the J gene TRBJ2-5; TRBD1 aligns across 11 bases. The V segment lost 5 bases and the J segment 5 bases; nucleotides outside the gene matches: 13. Per the germline V gene, CDR1 is MNHNS and CDR2 is SASEGT. The CDR3 totals 17 residues. The CDR3 DNA reads TGTGCCAGCAGTAGGAAAACCGGGACAGGGGGATTTGAGACCCAGTACTTC. This sequence encodes CASSRKTGTGGFETQYF.

This clonotype was seen many times. V gene TRBV7-2 combines with J gene TRBJ2-1, with D perhaps matching TRBD2 (5 bases). The V gene lost 1 base and the J gene lost 2 bases, with 9 bases spanning the gap. The length of the CDR3 is 15 residues. Germline CDR1 and CDR2: SGHTA and FQGNSA. The CDR3 here is CASSLGSVTYNEQFF. CDR3 DNA: TGTGCCAGCAGCTTAGGTAGCGTGACCTACAATGAGCAGTTCTTC.

This clonotype was counted at least ten times. The chain couples TRBV20-1 to TRBJ2-2; TRBD1 aligns across 12 bases. The ends lost 2 bases at V and 5 bases at J; junction bases unmatched: 6. This CDR3 comprises 16 residues. Germline V gene data show CDR1 as DFQATT and CDR2 as SNEGSKA (reference sequence). CDR3 protein: CSARNPGQGATGELFF. The CDR3 DNA reads as TGCAGTGCTAGAAACCCGGGACAGGGGGCGACCGGGGAGCTGTTTTTT.

This clonotype was recorded a few times. CDR3: CASRPLQGGNEQFF. The CDR3 DNA follows: TGTGCCAGCCGGCCCTTACAGGGCGGCAATGAGCAGTTCTTC. The chain is built from TRBV2 and TRBJ2-1, with D possibly TRBD1 on 6 matching bases. V lost 8 bases, J lost 6 bases, and 17 bases lay in between. This CDR3 is 14 amino acids long. Germline values: CDR1 SNHLY, CDR2 FYNNEI.

This clonotype was seen a handful of times. A much larger clone differs by one base, so this may be a read error. This chain joins TRBV7-2 and TRBJ2-7; no definite D call. Germline lookup yields CDR1 SGHTA and CDR2 FQGNSA. CDR3 length: 11 amino acids. V was cut by 2 bases and J by 5 bases, with 4 bases left in between. The CDR3 here is CASSLLHEQYF. The CDR3 region has the DNA TGTGCCAGCAGCTTACTCCACGAGCAGTACTTC. The full variable domain, with the rest looked up from reference TRBV7-2 and TRBJ2-7, is GAGVSQSPSNKVTEKGKDVELRCDPISGHTALYWYRQSLGQGLEFLIYFQGNSAPDKSGLPSDRFSAERTGGSVSTLTIQRTQQEDSAVYLCASSLLHEQYFGPGTRLTVT.

This clonotype was observed at least ten times. The chain couples TRBV12-3 or TRBV12-4 to TRBJ2-7; D uncertain. This CDR3 has 11 residues. The ends were cut back, 10 bases at V and 6 bases at J, with 13 bases in the middle. As DNA, the CDR3 is TGTGCCATCTTGAAGACGGGCGAGCAGTACTTC. Residues: CAILKTGEQYF.

The V gene is TRBV12-5, the J gene TRBJ1-1; no definite D call. This CDR3 is 15 amino acids long. Germline loops: CDR1 LGHNT, CDR2 FRNRAP. V shed 0 bases and J shed 5 bases, with 13 bases lying between them. The CDR3 reads CASGLVLARGTEAFF. The CDR3, as DNA: TGTGCTAGTGGTTTGGTTCTGGCGAGAGGGACTGAAGCTTTCTTT.

The table lists this clonotype with a few counts. The chain has TRBV12-3 or TRBV12-4 and TRBJ2-5; D gene uncertain. The V end was cut by 2 bases, the J end by 4 bases, with 5 bases between. The CDR3 has 12 amino acids. For the CDR3, the DNA is TGTGCCAGCAGTTTAAAGGGAGAGACCCAGTACTTC. Protein sequence: CASSLKGETQYF.

This clonotype was seen at least ten times. The V and J genes are TRBV7-2 and TRBJ1-3, with TRBD1 identical over 7 bases. V lost 5 bases to trimming and J lost 2 bases; unmatched junction nucleotides: 3. Germline CDR1 SGHTA, CDR2 FQGNSA. The CDR3 is made up of 14 amino acids. CDR3 protein: CASSPDRAGNTIYF. The DNA for the CDR3 is TGTGCCAGCAGCCCCGACAGGGCTGGAAACACCATATATTTT.

The chain uses TRBV9 and TRBJ1-5; D uncertain. CDR1 is SGDLS and CDR2 is YYNGEE in the germline V gene. CDR3 length: 14 amino acids. Trimming took off 1 base at V and 2 bases at J, with 7 bases between the two ends. The CDR3 DNA sequence: TGTGCCAGCAGCGTATTTGTAGGCAATCAGCCCCAGCATTTT. Translating gives CASSVFVGNQPQHF.

The table lists this clonotype with many counts. The rearrangement links TRBV28 to TRBJ1-1; unclear D gene. V was pared by 4 bases and J by 3 bases, with 15 bases between. This CDR3 has 15 residues. Germline V gene data show CDR1 as MDHEN and CDR2 as SYDVKM. The CDR3 DNA reads TGTGCCAGCAGTTCCCTTTTACTCAGGTACACTGAAGCTTTCTTT. It is translated as CASSSLLLRYTEAFF.

Many counts were recorded for this clonotype. The rearrangement joins TRBV20-1 to TRBJ2-1; a weak D match, TRBD1 (7 bases). The CDR3 has 15 amino acids. Trimming removed 7 bases at V and 9 bases at J, with 25 bases between. CDR1 DFQATT and CDR2 SNEGSKA come from the germline V gene (reference sequence). CDR3 sequence (DNA): TGCAGTGGGGTCGGACAGGAGGGACTTTGGGGTGAGCAGTTCTTC. Its translation: CSGVGQEGLWGEQFF.

The table lists this clonotype with many counts. This chain links TRBV7-2 with TRBJ2-4; 10 positions match TRBD1. The CDR3 has 21 amino acids. In germline, CDR1 is SGHTA, CDR2 FQGNSA. Losses at the gene ends were 3 bases for V and 1 base for J; bases not matched to a gene: 18. In DNA, the CDR3 is TGTGCCAGCAGCTTGGCAATGACAGGGGGCGCGGCAGTTTTGGCCAAAAACATTCAGTACTTC. It specifies CASSLAMTGGAAVLAKNIQYF.

This clonotype was seen many times. This sequence joins TRBV6-2 or TRBV6-3 and TRBJ2-3, with 9 bases identical to TRBD2. J lost 4 bases, V lost 4 bases, and 9 bases had no gene match. The CDR3 has 16 residues. Germline CDR1 and CDR2: MNHEY and SVGEGT. The CDR3 loop reads CASSSRAGGRPDTQYF. The CDR3 nucleotides are TGTGCCAGCAGTTCGAGAGCGGGGGGCCGCCCAGATACGCAGTATTTT.

This clonotype occurred a few times. The chain links TRBV13 to TRBJ2-7, with 7 nucleotides matching TRBD2. The CDR3 has 14 amino acids. The germline V gene encodes CDR1 PRHDT and CDR2 FYEKMQ (reference sequence). The V and J ends lost 5 bases and 4 bases, in that order; junction bases with no gene match: 8. Written as DNA, the CDR3 is TGTGCCAGCAGCCTGGGACTATCCAGGTACGAGCAGTACTTC. This gives the protein CASSLGLSRYEQYF.

This clonotype was observed many times. The rearrangement uses TRBV2 and TRBJ2-7; 9 bases agree with TRBD1. Germline-derived CDR1 and CDR2 are SNHLY and FYNNEI. The CDR3 extends over 15 amino acids. J lost 3 bases, V lost 6 bases, and 9 bases had no gene match. The CDR3 DNA sequence: TGTGCCAGCAGCGTAGCCGGGACAGGGTTCTACGAGCAGTACTTC. Translating gives CASSVAGTGFYEQYF.